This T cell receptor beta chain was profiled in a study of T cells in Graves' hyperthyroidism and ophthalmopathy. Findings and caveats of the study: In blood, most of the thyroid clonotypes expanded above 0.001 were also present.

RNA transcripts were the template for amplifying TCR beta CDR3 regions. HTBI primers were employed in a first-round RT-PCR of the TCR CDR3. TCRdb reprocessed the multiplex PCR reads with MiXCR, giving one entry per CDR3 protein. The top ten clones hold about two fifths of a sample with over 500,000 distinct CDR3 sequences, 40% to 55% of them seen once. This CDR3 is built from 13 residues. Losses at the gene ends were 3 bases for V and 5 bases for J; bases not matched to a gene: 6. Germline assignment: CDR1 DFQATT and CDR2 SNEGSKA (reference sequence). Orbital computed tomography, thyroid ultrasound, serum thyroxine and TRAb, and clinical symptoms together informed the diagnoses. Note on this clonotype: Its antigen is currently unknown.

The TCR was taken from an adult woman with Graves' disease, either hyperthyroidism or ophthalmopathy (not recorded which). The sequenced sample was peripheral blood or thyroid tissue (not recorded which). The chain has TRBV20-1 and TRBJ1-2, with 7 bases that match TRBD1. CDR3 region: CSARPGQFYGYTF. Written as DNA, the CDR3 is TGCAGTGCTAGGCCGGGACAGTTTTATGGCTACACCTTC.